The 18 T cell receptor beta chains in this list originate from one sample, sequenced in a study of spatial heterogeneity in lung cancer. TCRdb reanalysed the 5' RACE reads using MiXCR and keeps one entry per CDR3 protein. This sample has about 38,000 distinct CDR3 sequences; around 7.5% occur once, and the top ten carry 28%. Time point of the sample: sample taken at primary tumor resection. The material sequenced was PBMCs, taken at surgery. The receptors shown here come from a male donor with early-stage non-small cell lung cancer.

This clonotype was found many times. The rearrangement joins TRBV5-5 to TRBJ1-1; possible D gene TRBD1, 6 bases. The V end lost 1 base, the J end lost 0 bases, and 10 bases lay between the germline ends. Germline lookup yields CDR1 SGHKS and CDR2 YYEKEE (reference sequence). CDR3 length: 15 amino acids. The CDR3 nucleotides are TGTGCCAGCAGCTTGACAGGGCAAATGAACACTGAAGCTTTCTTT. Amino acids: CASSLTGQMNTEAFF.

This clonotype was counted many times. The gene calls are TRBV3-1 and TRBJ2-3, with 9 bases fitting TRBD2. V trimming: 0 bases; J trimming: 3 bases; junction bases outside the gene matches: 16. The CDR3 loop spans 20 amino acids. The germline CDR1 and CDR2 sequences are LGHDT and YNNKEL (reference sequence). CDR3 nucleotide sequence: TGTGCCAGCAGCCAAGATAGCGGGAGAACCTTAGGTAGACGGACAGATACGCAGTATTTT. Translating gives CASSQDSGRTLGRRTDTQYF.

The sample holds many counts of this clonotype. V and J are TRBV10-3 and TRBJ2-3, with 7 bases matching TRBD2. The germline gives CDR1 ENHRY, CDR2 SYGVKD. This CDR3 has 15 amino acids. V shed 6 bases and J 0 bases; nucleotides not matched to a gene: 6. The CDR3 loop reads CAISTSSGSTDTQYF. The CDR3 nucleotides are TGTGCCATCAGCACCTCTAGCGGAAGCACAGATACGCAGTATTTT.

In its sample, this clonotype was seen many times. The chain uses TRBV6-2 or TRBV6-3 and TRBJ2-4; no reliable D call. Germline V gives CDR1 MNHEY, CDR2 SVGEGT. The V end lost 0 bases, the J end lost 0 bases, and 12 bases lay between the germline ends. CDR3 length: 17 amino acids. The CDR3 reads CASSYSLTILAKNIQYF. As DNA, the CDR3 is TGTGCCAGCAGTTACTCCTTGACCATTCTAGCCAAAAACATTCAGTACTTC.

This clonotype has ten or more counts. The chain uses TRBV27 and TRBJ2-1; 7 positions match TRBD2. V gave up 5 bases and J gave up 5 bases; unmatched junction bases: 6. The CDR3 is 14 residues long. Looked up from germline, CDR1 is MNHEY and CDR2 is SMNVEV (reference sequence). CDR3 sequence: CASSTGTTNNEQFF. In DNA form, the CDR3 reads TGTGCCAGCAGTACCGGGACTACCAACAATGAGCAGTTCTTC.

This clonotype came up a few times. V usage is TRBV11-2 and J usage is TRBJ2-7; D may be TRBD1 or TRBD2 (6 bases each). CDR3 length equals 14 residues. Germline-derived CDR1 and CDR2 are SGHAT and FQNNGV. The V end lost 5 bases, the J end lost 3 bases, and 14 bases lay between the germline ends. The CDR3 nucleotides read TGTGCCAGCAGCGTTGCCAGGGGAGGCTACGAGCAGTACGTC. Translated, it gives CASSVARGGYEQYV.

About this clonotype: A clone one base away is much larger, so this may be a read error. The rearrangement links TRBV12-3 or TRBV12-4 to TRBJ1-2, with D hard to call. CDR3 size: 13 residues. The CDR3, as DNA: TGTGCCAGCAGAAACTCGGCTAACTTTGGCTACACCTTC. Translation gives CASRNSANFGYTF.

This clonotype appeared many times. This chain links TRBV7-6 with TRBJ1-1; perhaps TRBD1 as D (6 bases). Germline lookup yields CDR1 SGHVS and CDR2 FNYEAQ. V was clipped by 5 bases and J by 5 bases, with 12 bases between them. There are 13 residues in the CDR3. CDR3 sequence (DNA): TGTGCCAGCAGCATGTCGAGGGGGACTGAAGCTTTCTTT. Its translation: CASSMSRGTEAFF.

This clonotype was seen ten or more times. V is TRBV7-2 and J is TRBJ2-3, with 11 bases fitting TRBD2. The germline CDR1 and CDR2 sequences are SGHTA and FQGNSA. This CDR3 has 15 amino acids. V lost 3 bases, J lost 3 bases, and 2 bases stayed unmatched. The CDR3 sequence is CASSFLAGGTDTQYF. In DNA form, the CDR3 reads TGTGCCAGCAGCTTTCTAGCGGGAGGAACAGATACGCAGTATTTT.

This clonotype was observed many times. As DNA, the CDR3 is TGTGCCAGCAGCGAAAAAGGGGGCTCCGGCAATCAGCCCCAGCATTTT. Translating it yields CASSEKGGSGNQPQHF. The J gene is TRBJ1-5, the V gene TRBV3-1; 7 bases align to TRBD1. The J segment lost 2 bases and the V segment lost 5 bases, leaving 9 bases of the junction unmatched. Germline V gives CDR1 LGHDT, CDR2 YNNKEL (reference sequence). CDR3 length equals 16 residues. The full variable domain, completed using reference TRBV3-1 and TRBJ1-5, is DTAVSQTPKYLVTQMGNDKSIKCEQNLGHDTMYWYKQDSKKFLKIMFSYNNKELIINETVPNRFSPKSPDKAHLNLHINSLELGDSAVYFCASSEKGGSGNQPQHFGDGTRLSIL.

This clonotype was found many times. The chain carries TRBV18 and TRBJ1-5, with D unclear. CDR1 is KGHSH and CDR2 is LQKENI in the germline V gene. The CDR3 totals 14 residues. The V end lost 1 base, the J end lost 2 bases, and 6 bases lay between the germline ends. The CDR3, as DNA: TGTGCCAGCTCACCACAGGGAGGCAATCAGCCCCAGCATTTT. Protein product: CASSPQGGNQPQHF.

The rearrangement uses TRBV6-2 or TRBV6-3 and TRBJ2-3, with D possibly TRBD2 on 7 matching bases. Per the germline V gene, CDR1 is MNHEY and CDR2 is SVGEGT. Deletions cut 6 bases from V and 4 bases from J, with 17 bases between. The CDR3 extends over 15 amino acids. The CDR3 region is CASRGAGAGADTQYF. The CDR3 nucleotides are TGTGCCAGCAGGGGGGCGGGAGCAGGCGCAGATACGCAGTATTTT.

The chain's CDR3 is CASSSSPTDTQYF. The CDR3 DNA reads TGCGCCAGCAGCTCGTCCCCCACAGATACGCAGTATTTT. The rearrangement uses TRBV5-1 and TRBJ2-3; D gene unclear. Germline CDR1 reads SGHRS; CDR2 reads YFSETQ. This CDR3 is built from 13 residues. Trimming shortened V by 3 bases and J by 2 bases, and 7 bases separated the two germline ends.

There are many counts of this clonotype. This chain uses TRBV7-2 with TRBJ1-1; D might be TRBD1 (6 bases). V was cut by 5 bases and J by 6 bases, with 19 bases left in between. Germline CDR1 is SGHTA and CDR2 is FQGNSA. The CDR3 is made up of 15 amino acids. CDR3 amino acids: CASSPGTGGLAEAFF. CDR3 sequence (DNA): TGTGCCAGCAGCCCGGGAACTGGGGGGCTCGCTGAAGCTTTCTTT.

This clonotype turned up a few times. The CDR3 nucleotides read TGCAGCGCGGCGGGGTCTGAAAGCTCCTACGAGCAGTACTTC. This translates into CSAAGSESSYEQYF. V gene TRBV29-1 combines with J gene TRBJ2-7, with D possibly TRBD2 on 6 matching bases. The CDR3 totals 14 residues. Germline-derived CDR1 and CDR2 are SQVTM and ANQGSEA. Trimming took 7 bases from V and 0 from J, leaving 16 bases between them.

The table lists this clonotype with many counts. The chain is built from TRBV10-3 and TRBJ1-5; tentatively, D is TRBD1 (6 bases). The V end lost 5 bases, the J end lost 4 bases, and 21 bases lay between the germline ends. This CDR3 contains 17 residues. Germline V gene lookup returns CDR1 ENHRY and CDR2 SYGVKD. CDR3: CAISSVETGRKNQPQHF. For the CDR3, the DNA is TGTGCCATCAGTTCAGTCGAAACAGGGCGGAAGAATCAGCCCCAGCATTTT.

In its sample, this clonotype was seen a few times. The gene calls are TRBV20-1 and TRBJ2-1, with 15 bases aligning to TRBD2. CDR3 length: 16 residues. The ends lost 7 bases at V and 4 bases at J; junction bases unmatched: 8. Germline CDR1 reads DFQATT; CDR2 reads SNEGSKA (reference sequence). CDR3 nucleotides: TGCAGTGTCGGACTAGCGGGAGGGGGTAGGTACAATGAGCAGTTCTTC. Translated, it gives CSVGLAGGGRYNEQFF.

J is TRBJ2-7 and V is TRBV7-8; 11 positions match TRBD2. This CDR3 has 17 residues. Germline V gives CDR1 SGHVS, CDR2 FQNEAQ. The J segment lost 4 bases and the V segment lost 0 bases, leaving 8 bases of the junction unmatched. The DNA for the CDR3 is TGTGCCAGCAGCTTAGCGTCTAGCGGGGGGAAACAGTACGAGCAGTACTTC. It codes for CASSLASSGGKQYEQYF.